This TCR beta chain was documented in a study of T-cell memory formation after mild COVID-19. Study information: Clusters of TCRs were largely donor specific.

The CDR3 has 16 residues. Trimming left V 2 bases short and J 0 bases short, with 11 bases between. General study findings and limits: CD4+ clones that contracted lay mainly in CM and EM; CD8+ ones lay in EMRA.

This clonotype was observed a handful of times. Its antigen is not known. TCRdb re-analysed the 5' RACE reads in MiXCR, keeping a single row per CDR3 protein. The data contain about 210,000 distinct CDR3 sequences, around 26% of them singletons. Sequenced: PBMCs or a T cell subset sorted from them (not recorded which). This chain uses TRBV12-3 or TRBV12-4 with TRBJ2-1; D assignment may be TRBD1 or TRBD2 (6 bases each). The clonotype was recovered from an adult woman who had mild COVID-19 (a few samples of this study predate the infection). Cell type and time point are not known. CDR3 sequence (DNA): TGTGCCAGCAGTTTACTGGGGGGCACCTCCTACAATGAGCAGTTCTTC. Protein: CASSLLGGTSYNEQFF.